One sample yielded the 25 T cell receptor beta chains listed below, sequenced in a study of T cells after yellow fever vaccination (dated by TCRdb to between 2018 and 2021). Libraries were prepared through 5' RACE. Sequencing took place on an Illumina HiSeq 2500. TCRdb reran the public reads through fastp at Q25 and MiXCR, keeping productive beta chains. Identical CDR3 protein sequences are pooled into one entry, listed with their most common genes and DNA. Counted in this sample were some 500,000 distinct CDR3 sequences; 13% of them appeared once. Roughly 13% of the sample is held by the ten biggest clonotypes. The treatment or condition label corresponds to: live attenuated yellow fever vaccine strain. The sequences come from PBMCs, collected on the day of the yellow fever booster vaccination. The receptors shown here come from a man aged 25 to 45 who received the YFV17D yellow fever vaccine.

V and J are TRBV24-1 and TRBJ2-1; the D gene is possibly TRBD2 (5 bases). V dropped 2 bases and J dropped 8 bases, with 9 bases sitting between them. The length of the CDR3 is 13 residues. Germline V gene data show CDR1 as KGHDR and CDR2 as SFDVKD. The DNA for the CDR3 is TGTGCCACCAGTGATTGGGTGAGGGATGAGCAGTTCTTC. Protein product: CATSDWVRDEQFF.

Only a few counts were recorded for this clonotype. This chain links TRBV11-1 with TRBJ2-3; 13 bases line up with TRBD2. CDR1 is SGHAT, CDR2 FQDESV, per germline (reference sequence). There are 18 residues in the CDR3. V shed 1 base and J 7 bases; nucleotides not matched to a gene: 11. CDR3 sequence: CASSLVATGTSGIHTQYF. CDR3 coding DNA: TGTGCCAGCAGCTTAGTTGCAACCGGGACTAGCGGGATTCATACGCAGTATTTT.

The table lists this clonotype with a few counts. This chain connects TRBV20-1 to TRBJ2-1; 14 bases agree with TRBD2. This CDR3 is built from 14 residues. Germline CDR1 DFQATT, CDR2 SNEGSKA (reference sequence). J lost 7 bases, V lost 5 bases, and 4 bases had no gene match. The CDR3 loop is CSAVRLAGGNEQFF. Here the CDR3 DNA reads TGCAGTGCTGTCAGACTAGCGGGAGGGAATGAGCAGTTCTTC.

This clonotype was observed a handful of times. J is TRBJ2-2 and V is TRBV24-1, with 15 positions matching TRBD2. The V segment lost 4 bases and the J segment 7 bases; nucleotides outside the gene matches: 12. The CDR3 sequence is 19 residues long. Germline values: CDR1 KGHDR, CDR2 SFDVKD. This CDR3 is CATSDPSFGLAGGFGELFF. CDR3 DNA sequence: TGTGCCACCAGTGACCCGAGCTTTGGACTAGCGGGAGGGTTCGGGGAGCTGTTTTTT.

This clonotype was observed at least ten times. This chain uses TRBV4-3 with TRBJ2-2; D might be TRBD1 (5 bases). The germline CDR1 and CDR2 sequences are LGHNA and YSLEER. V lost 0 bases, J lost 6 bases, and 11 bases lay in between. There are 15 residues in the CDR3. Written as DNA, the CDR3 is TGCGCCAGCAGCCAAGAGCAGGGCTTTGCCGGGGAGCTGTTTTTT. It specifies CASSQEQGFAGELFF.

This clonotype has a handful of counts. The gene calls are TRBV19 and TRBJ1-2; TRBD1 agrees at 9 bases. The V gene's germline CDR1 is LNHDA and CDR2 SQIVND (reference sequence). V trimming: 3 bases; J trimming: 5 bases; junction bases outside the gene matches: 4. This CDR3 spans 14 amino acids. The CDR3 loop reads CASSMAGTGYGYTF. CDR3 DNA: TGTGCCAGTAGTATGGCCGGGACAGGGTATGGCTACACCTTC. Full variable domain (remainder filled in from reference TRBV19 and TRBJ1-2): DGGITQSPKYLFRKEGQNVTLSCEQNLNHDAMYWYRQDPGQGLRLIYYSQIVNDFQKGDIAEGYSVSREKKESFPLTVTSAQKNPTAFYLCASSMAGTGYGYTFGSGTRLTVV.

This clonotype was detected only a few times. The chain carries TRBV5-1 and TRBJ1-1, with a tentative D call TRBD1 (5 bases). Germline CDR1 reads SGHRS; CDR2 reads YFSETQ. The CDR3 is 14 residues long. The V end was cut by 4 bases, the J end by 3 bases, with 13 bases between. The CDR3 DNA sequence: TGCGCCAGCAGCAGGGCCACGGGACACACTGAAGCTTTCTTT. It codes for CASSRATGHTEAFF.

The rearrangement uses TRBV20-1 and TRBJ2-3, with D possibly matching TRBD2 (5 bases). V lost 1 base and J lost 0, with 11 bases in between. This CDR3 contains 15 residues. Germline V gives CDR1 DFQATT, CDR2 SNEGSKA (reference sequence). The CDR3 DNA reads TGCAGTGCTAGAGGACCTAGCATTAGCACAGATACGCAGTATTTT. This gives the protein CSARGPSISTDTQYF.

This clonotype was counted a few times. This chain links TRBV14 with TRBJ2-1; the match to TRBD2 covers 7 bases. The germline gives CDR1 SGHDN, CDR2 FVKESK. The CDR3 covers 13 residues. Unmatched junction bases numbered 4, after V lost 1 base and J lost 10 bases. In DNA form, the CDR3 reads TGTGCCAGCAGCCAAGGGAGACTAGCAGAGCAGTTCTTC. The encoded protein is CASSQGRLAEQFF.

V and J are TRBV7-2 and TRBJ2-4; 9 bases map to TRBD1. The germline V gene encodes CDR1 SGHTA and CDR2 FQGNSA. The CDR3 is 13 residues long. V trimming: 1 base; J trimming: 8 bases; junction bases outside the gene matches: 0. The CDR3 nucleotides read TGTGCCAGCAGCTTAGGACAGGGGGACATTCAGTACTTC. This gives the protein CASSLGQGDIQYF.

This chain joins TRBV20-1 and TRBJ2-3, with 8 bases lining up with TRBD2. This CDR3 has 14 amino acids. J lost 7 bases, V lost 5 bases, and 11 bases had no gene match. Germline assignment: CDR1 DFQATT and CDR2 SNEGSKA (reference sequence). The CDR3 reads CSAPGTRGVNTQYF. CDR3 sequence (DNA): TGCAGTGCTCCCGGGACTAGAGGCGTTAATACGCAGTATTTT.

This clonotype was observed many times. V gene TRBV6-1 combines with J gene TRBJ2-2; 9 bases are shared with TRBD2. Unmatched junction bases numbered 12, after V lost 7 bases and J lost 9 bases. CDR3 length equals 15 residues. The germline CDR1 and CDR2 sequences are MNHNS and SASEGT. The DNA of the CDR3 is TGTGCCAGCACGGGTTCGGCTAGCGGGATTCGGGAGCTGTTTTTT. Its translation: CASTGSASGIRELFF.

The V gene is TRBV6-2 or TRBV6-3, the J gene TRBJ2-1; possibly TRBD2 for D (5 bases). The V gene lost 7 bases and the J gene lost 5 bases, with 18 bases spanning the gap. The CDR3 contains 15 residues. Looked up from germline, CDR1 is MNHEY and CDR2 is SVGEGT. CDR3 sequence reads: CASTIQTKWHNEQFF. CDR3 nucleotides: TGTGCCAGCACGATACAGACTAAATGGCACAATGAGCAGTTCTTC.

This clonotype was counted between two and nine times. The V call is TRBV10-3, the J call TRBJ2-1, with a possible D match to TRBD2 (5 bases). The germline V gene encodes CDR1 ENHRY and CDR2 SYGVKD. V was clipped by 3 bases and J by 9 bases, with 15 bases between them. The CDR3 has 14 amino acids. The CDR3: CAISDPFTRIEQFF. CDR3 bases: TGTGCCATCAGTGACCCCTTTACTAGGATTGAGCAGTTCTTC.

The chain has TRBV12-3 or TRBV12-4 and TRBJ2-3, with 7 bases matching TRBD1. Trimming removed 5 bases from V and 1 base from J; junction bases left unmatched: 6. This CDR3 is 15 amino acids long. CDR3 region: CASSNEGTGTDTQYF. DNA of the CDR3: TGTGCCAGCAGTAACGAAGGGACAGGCACAGATACGCAGTATTTT.

This clonotype has at least ten counts. A read error may produce the germline difference seen at one junction end. This chain links TRBV7-7 with TRBJ2-2, with a possible D match to TRBD1 (5 bases). This CDR3 has 14 amino acids. Looked up from germline, CDR1 is SSHAT and CDR2 is FNYEAQ (reference sequence). CDR3 in amino acids: CASSLGANTGELFF. CDR3 nucleotides: TGTGCTAGCAGCTTAGGGGCGAACACCGGGGAGCTGTTTTTT.

The chain links TRBV5-1 to TRBJ2-1; D is unresolved. The CDR3 runs to 13 residues. Germline-derived CDR1 and CDR2 are SGHRS and YFSETQ. Trimming took 5 bases from V and 6 from J, leaving 12 bases between them. The CDR3 nucleotides are TGCGCCAGCAGTAAAGCGCCCATCAATGAGCAGTTCTTC. It is translated as CASSKAPINEQFF.

This clonotype was seen more than once but under ten times. The chain uses TRBV10-3 and TRBJ2-7, with TRBD1 matching over 9 bases. The germline V gene has CDR1 ENHRY and CDR2 SYGVKD. This CDR3 spans 15 amino acids. J lost 7 bases, V lost 8 bases, and 15 bases had no gene match. This CDR3 is CAIGAQVGQGKEQYF. CDR3 DNA sequence: TGTGCCATCGGGGCCCAGGTGGGACAGGGTAAGGAGCAGTACTTC.

This chain joins TRBV21-1 and TRBJ2-5; TRBD1, the D gene given by the table, was not confirmed from the DNA. TRBV21-1 is a listed pseudogene. There are 14 residues in the CDR3. CDR3 DNA sequence: TGTGCCAGCAGTGCCTCAGGGTTTCGGGAGACCCAGTACTTC. Protein sequence: CASSASGFRETQYF.

The CDR3 bases are TGTGCCAGCAGTGCAGGACAGGGAAGTTCACCCCTCCACTTT. Protein sequence: CASSAGQGSSPLHF. The V gene is TRBV2, the J gene TRBJ1-6; 8 bases match TRBD1. CDR3 length: 14 residues. V was clipped by 4 bases and J by 9 bases; unmatched bases: 5. Germline V gives CDR1 SNHLY, CDR2 FYNNEI.

The CDR3, as DNA: TGTGCCAGCAGCTTGGAGCAGTTTTACGAGCAGTACTTC. Translated, it gives CASSLEQFYEQYF. The chain uses TRBV11-2 and TRBJ2-7; no definite D call. This CDR3 is 13 amino acids long. V was shortened by 3 bases and J by 4 bases, with 10 bases between the two germline ends. Germline loops: CDR1 SGHAT, CDR2 FQNNGV.

This clonotype was detected only a few times. This chain links TRBV6-5 with TRBJ2-6; weak D call: TRBD1 (5 bases). The CDR3 length is 16 residues. Looked up from germline, CDR1 is MNHEY and CDR2 is SVGAGI. Trimming took 1 base from V and 0 from J, leaving 7 bases between them. The chain's CDR3 is CASSYYRPSGANVLTF. CDR3 nucleotides: TGTGCCAGCAGTTACTACAGGCCCTCTGGGGCCAACGTCCTGACTTTC.

The chain joins TRBV15 to TRBJ2-1, with 12 bases aligning to TRBD2. Germline values: CDR1 LNHNV, CDR2 YYDKDF (reference sequence). V trimming: 4 bases; J trimming: 7 bases; junction bases outside the gene matches: 20. The CDR3 contains 20 residues. DNA for the CDR3: TGTGCCACCAGCACCTCGTTGGGACTAGCGGGCCGGGAGGGAATAAATGAGCAGTTCTTC. Its translation: CATSTSLGLAGREGINEQFF.

This clonotype was found a few times. CDR3 in DNA: TGTGCCAGCAGTTTGCTAGCGAGGAACACCGGGGAGCTGTTTTTT. The encoded protein is CASSLLARNTGELFF. The J gene is TRBJ2-2, the V gene TRBV28; D is possibly TRBD2 (6 bases). The CDR3 extends over 15 amino acids. Trimming removed 3 bases from V and 1 base from J, with 9 bases in between. Germline V gene sequence: CDR1 MDHEN, CDR2 SYDVKM.

This clonotype has just one count. The chain is built from TRBV20-1 and TRBJ2-1; TRBD2 aligns across 8 bases. The CDR3 spans 12 residues. The V gene end was trimmed by 6 bases and the J gene end by 9 bases; junction bases not matched to a gene: 7. CDR1 and CDR2 from the germline V gene are DFQATT and SNEGSKA (reference sequence). The CDR3 loop reads CSAKPLAGEQFF. CDR3 nucleotides: TGCAGTGCCAAACCTCTAGCGGGTGAGCAGTTCTTC.